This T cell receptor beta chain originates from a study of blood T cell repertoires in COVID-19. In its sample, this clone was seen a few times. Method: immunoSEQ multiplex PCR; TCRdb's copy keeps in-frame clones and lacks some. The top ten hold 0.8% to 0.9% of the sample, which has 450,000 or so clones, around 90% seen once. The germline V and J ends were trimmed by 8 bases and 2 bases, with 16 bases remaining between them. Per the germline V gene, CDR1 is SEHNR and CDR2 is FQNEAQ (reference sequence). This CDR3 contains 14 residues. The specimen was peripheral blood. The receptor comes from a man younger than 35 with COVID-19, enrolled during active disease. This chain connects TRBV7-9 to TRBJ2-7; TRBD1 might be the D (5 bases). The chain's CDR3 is CASHGPGNPYEQYF. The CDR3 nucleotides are TGTGCCAGCCACGGGCCAGGGAATCCCTACGAGCAGTACTTC.